This TCR beta chain was sequenced for a study of post-analysis software for immune sequencing data. Study-level results: Controls showed significantly higher normalized Chao1 diversity than did multiple sclerosis patients. TRBV5-6, TRBV5-1 and TRBV20-1 were among roughly five TRBV segments more frequent in patients than controls.

Prepared libraries of TCR beta cDNA carried unique molecular identifiers. Input populations of roughly 1 to 11 million T cells gave rise to roughly 0.5 million cDNA molecules. TCRdb re-derived calls from the PCR reads in MiXCR, one entry per CDR3 protein. The sample contains some 690,000 distinct CDR3 sequences, less than 35% of which appear only once. This clonotype came up a few times. Its antigen is not known. Germline V gene lookup returns CDR1 LGHNA and CDR2 YSLEER. Unmatched junction bases numbered 4, after V lost 1 base and J lost 0 bases. The CDR3 extends over 16 amino acids. This rearrangement joins TRBV4-3 to TRBJ2-3, with 7 positions matching TRBD2. The TCR sequence derives from a girl under 18 with multiple sclerosis. Sequenced sample: blood. The CDR3 protein is CASSQATSTSTDTQYF. CDR3 bases: TGCGCCAGCAGCCAAGCGACTAGCACGAGCACAGATACGCAGTATTTT.